This note documents a single T cell receptor (beta chain) sequence. Its antigen is still unknown. The data originate from a study of long-term antiretroviral therapy in people with HIV. V was cut by 4 bases and J by 5 bases, with 9 bases left in between. Germline V lookup: CDR1 SGHVS, CDR2 FQNEAQ. This CDR3 is built from 13 residues. Version v3.0 of the immunoSEQ assay was performed at survey level. Repertoires were generated with immunoSEQ multiplex PCR, while TCRdb's copy carries only in-frame clones and drops some. The data hold 15,000 to 20,000 clones, with 75% to 85% observed a single time. Study-level findings and limits: Diversity remained lower than transplant donor controls, even though it increased after ART.

The sample here was unsorted PBMCs, taken 0.3 years before starting antiretroviral therapy. The gene calls are TRBV7-8 and TRBJ2-1; D gene unclear. This TCR was recovered from a man aged 50-60 years with HIV. The CDR3 protein is CASSSDQNNEQFF. CDR3 in DNA: TGTGCCAGCAGCTCGGACCAAAACAATGAGCAGTTCTTC.